These T cell receptor beta chains were read from a single sample in a study of OX40 agonist ivuxolimab in advanced cancers. Libraries were prepared by immunoSEQ multiplex PCR; TCRdb keeps only in-frame clonotypes and omits some of them. The sample has about 19,000 clones, more than 80% seen once. The sample in question was CD4+ or CD8+ T cells sorted from blood, obtained in a trial of the OX40 agonist ivuxolimab. The receptor source for this set is an adult with an advanced solid tumor such as melanoma, head and neck, liver or kidney cancer. Each CDR3 is given with its conserved first and last residue. Each record gives: J gene, V gene, clone size, CDR3 length, D gene, CDR3 DNA, CDR3 protein. The D gene is left open where the match is weak. Size is stated for part of the rows, as once, few or many counts, or as a class when the clone is expanded.

>TRBJ2-4|TRBV28|NA|15|NA
TGTGCCAGCAGTTCGTTATTCCAGGTGGAAAACATTCAGTACTTC
CASSSLFQVENIQYF
>TRBJ1-4|TRBV30|NA|13|TRBD1
TGTGCCTGGAGTGGACAGGGTGGGGAAAAACTGTTTTTT
CAWSGQGGEKLFF
>TRBJ2-2|TRBV11-2|NA|17|NA
TGTGCCAGCAGCACTGGTAGCGGACAACACTTAACCGGGGAGCTGTTTTTT
CASSTGSGQHLTGELFF
>TRBJ1-2|TRBV28|NA|13|TRBD1
TGTGCCATTCATCCGACAGGGACCTATGGCTACACCTTC
CAIHPTGTYGYTF
>TRBJ2-7|TRBV19|NA|14|NA
TGTGCCAGTAGTATAGCTGGCGGAACCTACGAGCAGTACTTC
CASSIAGGTYEQYF
>TRBJ1-3|TRBV7-6|NA|16|NA
TGTGCCAGCAGCTTAGCGGCAGGGTTATCTGGAAACACCATATATTTT
CASSLAAGLSGNTIYF
>TRBJ1-5|TRBV4-1|NA|13|NA
TGCGCCAGCAGCACCCAACTTACCCGGCCCCAGCATTTT
CASSTQLTRPQHF
>TRBJ2-1|TRBV7-2|NA|13|NA
TGTGCCAGCAGCTTACTTGCCTGGGATGAGCAGTTCTTC
CASSLLAWDEQFF
>TRBJ2-1|TRBV29-1|NA|11|NA
TGCAGCGTTGAAGAAGGGGTTGGGGGGTTCTTC
CSVEEGVGGFF
>TRBJ2-3|TRBV28|many|13|TRBD1
TGTGCCAACAGGGACAGGGGCACAGATACGCAGTATTTT
CANRDRGTDTQYF
>TRBJ2-3|TRBV10-2|NA|15|NA
TGCGCCAGCAGATGGCAGGGGGGAGGCACAGATACGCAGTATTTT
CASRWQGGGTDTQYF
>TRBJ2-3|TRBV18|NA|17|TRBD1
TGTGCCAGCTCACCAGGTCGGGACAGGAAAAGCACAGATACGCAGTATTTT
CASSPGRDRKSTDTQYF
>TRBJ1-5|TRBV28|once|14|NA
TGTGCCAGCAGTTTAGACGGTGGCAATCAGCCCCAGCATTTT
CASSLDGGNQPQHF
>TRBJ2-7|TRBV10-3|NA|13|NA
TGTGCCAAATCGGAGTCGGGGGCCCACGAGCAGTACTTC
CAKSESGAHEQYF
>TRBJ2-7|TRBV6-1|NA|13|NA
TGTGCCAGCCGACCCCAGGGTTCCTACGAGCAGTACTTC
CASRPQGSYEQYF
>TRBJ2-3|TRBV6-1|few|15|NA
TGTGCCAGCGGCCCGAAGGCAGGTAGCACAGATACGCAGTATTTT
CASGPKAGSTDTQYF
>TRBJ2-7|TRBV5-5|NA|14|TRBD2
TGTGCCAGCAGCTTGGTCAGCGGGGGCTACGAGCAGTACTTC
CASSLVSGGYEQYF
>TRBJ1-2|TRBV11-2|NA|14|NA
TGTGCCAGCAGCTTAGTGGGGCACAACTATGGCTACACCTTC
CASSLVGHNYGYTF
>TRBJ2-5|TRBV14|NA|15|NA
TGTGCCAGCAGCTCTCACCCCCGGGGACAAGAGACCCAGTACTTC
CASSSHPRGQETQYF
>TRBJ2-7|TRBV2|NA|13|NA
TGTGCCAGCAGTGCGGGGGTCTCCTACGAGCAGTACTTC
CASSAGVSYEQYF
>TRBJ2-7|TRBV20-1|many|10|NA
TGCAGTGCTAGCCGTCCCGAGCAGTACTTC
CSASRPEQYF
>TRBJ2-2|TRBV5-4|NA|14|NA
TGTGCCAGCACCTTGGGTAGGAACACCGGGGAGCTGTTTTTT
CASTLGRNTGELFF
>TRBJ2-5|TRBV27|NA|19|TRBD1
TGTGCCAGCAGTCTCTCCCGAGGGCCGGCAGGGGGCGATCAAGAGACCCAGTACTTC
CASSLSRGPAGGDQETQYF
>TRBJ2-7|TRBV2|NA|14|TRBD1
TGTGCCAGCAGTGTGGGACAGTTCTCCTACGAGCAGTACTTC
CASSVGQFSYEQYF
>TRBJ1-2|TRBV2|NA|13|NA
TGTGCCAGCAGGGGGCAGGAGAACTATGGCTACACCTTC
CASRGQENYGYTF
>TRBJ2-2|TRBV6-6|NA|16|TRBD2
TGTGCCAGCAGCCCCGGGAGGGGGTTTGACACCGGGGAGCTGTTTTTT
CASSPGRGFDTGELFF
>TRBJ2-5|TRBV7-9|NA|14|NA
TGTGCCAGCAGCTTATCCAGGGCAGCGGAGACCCAGTACTTC
CASSLSRAAETQYF
>TRBJ2-3|TRBV9|once|16|NA
TGTGCCAGCAGCGTAGAGGCATCCACAATCACAGATACGCAGTATTTT
CASSVEASTITDTQYF
>TRBJ1-4|TRBV4-1|NA|15|NA
TGCGCCAGCAGCCTTAGCGAACAGTTAAATGAAAAACTGTTTTTT
CASSLSEQLNEKLFF
>TRBJ2-6|TRBV19|NA|18|NA
TGTGCCAGTAGTATATGGAGCTCCGATAAATCTGGGGCCAACGTCCTGACTTTC
CASSIWSSDKSGANVLTF
>TRBJ1-5|TRBV6-6|NA|14|TRBD1
TGTGCCAGCAGCCTTGACAGGGGATATCAGCCCCAGCATTTT
CASSLDRGYQPQHF
>TRBJ2-3|TRBV2|once|10|NA
TGTGCCAGTTACACAGATACGCAGTATTTT
CASYTDTQYF
>TRBJ1-1|TRBV11-1|NA|14|NA
TGTGCCAGCAGCTTAGCGAGCGGGACGATTGAAGCTTTCTTT
CASSLASGTIEAFF
>TRBJ1-1|TRBV19|NA|15|NA
TGTGCCAGTAGTATACGTGGGGGGGGGAACACTGAAGCTTTCTTT
CASSIRGGGNTEAFF
>TRBJ1-5|TRBV10-3|NA|13|NA
TGTGCCATCAGTGATGGGGTCGGCCAGCCCCAGCATTTT
CAISDGVGQPQHF
>TRBJ2-6|TRBV11-2|NA|16|NA
TGTGCCAGCAGCGGCCATCCCAACCCCGGGGCCAACGTCCTGACTTTC
CASSGHPNPGANVLTF
>TRBJ2-1|TRBV20-1|NA|11|NA
TGCAGTGCTAGATGGGGTCATGAGCAGTTCTTC
CSARWGHEQFF
>TRBJ1-2|TRBV5-6|NA|15|NA
TGTGCCTCTACTCGGGGGCAGGGCTTCCCGGATGGCTACACCTTC
CASTRGQGFPDGYTF
>TRBJ2-1|TRBV19|NA|15|TRBD1
TGTGCCAGTAGTGGGGGGACAGGGGCCTACAATGAGCAGTTCTTC
CASSGGTGAYNEQFF
>TRBJ2-7|TRBV29-1|NA|14|NA
TGCAGCGTTGAAAAAGCGGGACAGACCTACGAGCAGTACTTC
CSVEKAGQTYEQYF
>TRBJ1-2|TRBV27|NA|17|NA
TGTGCCAGCAGTTTAACAAGCGCAGCAAGATTCTTTTATGGCTACACCTTC
CASSLTSAARFFYGYTF
>TRBJ2-7|TRBV18|NA|12|NA
TGTGCCAGCTCAGCCGACAACTACGAGCAGTACTTC
CASSADNYEQYF
>TRBJ2-7|TRBV6-1|NA|15|NA
TGTGCCAGCAGTGTAGTTGGGGGTGACGCCTACGAGCAGTACTTC
CASSVVGGDAYEQYF